The source of this TCR beta chain is a study of CD8+ T cells in alopecia areata. On the study more broadly: The tofacitinib course ran for 6 to 18 months and was followed by 6 months off drug.

The sequencing template was cDNA reverse transcribed from extracted RNA. Repertoires were generated with immunoSEQ multiplex PCR, while TCRdb's copy carries only in-frame clones and drops some. The sample consists of 170,000 or so clones, roughly 62% of them appearing once. About this clone itself: Its antigen is unknown.

Noted treatment: oral pan-JAK inhibitor, 5-10 mg twice daily. Lesional scalp punch biopsies and peripheral blood were collected from alopecia areata patients. Broader study findings: An increase in clonality over normal scalp was evident in lesional scalp, especially alopecia totalis/universalis.

The CDR3 loop spans 15 amino acids. V lost 6 bases and J 0 bases, leaving 15 bases between the germline ends. Germline values: CDR1 LNHDA, CDR2 SQIVND (reference sequence). V gene TRBV19 combines with J gene TRBJ2-7; no definite D call. The sequence derives from a human donor with alopecia areata. Specimen: CD8+ T cells sorted from blood, collected at week 24, from a patient treated with tofacitinib. The CDR3 sequence is CASSDAGTSSYEQYF. CDR3 DNA sequence: TGTGCCAGTAGCGACGCCGGCACGAGCTCCTACGAGCAGTACTTC.